Shown below are 24 T cell receptor beta chains from a single sample sequenced in a study of blood T cells in healthy people across ages. It was with a sample-barcoded 5' primer and a J-beta primer mix that a second PCR of roughly 7 to 12 cycles was run. One entry per CDR3 protein results from TCRdb running MiXCR on the 5' RACE reads. The repertoire holds approximately 900,000 distinct CDR3 sequences, with approximately 32% as singletons. This sample was also put to use in a study of T cells of mothers and their children.

The sequencing input was blood. All receptors come from a woman aged 40 to 55 in good health.

In its sample, this clonotype was seen once. The chain is built from TRBV20-1 and TRBJ1-1; 8 bases line up with TRBD1. With V trimmed by 0 bases and J by 4 bases, 4 bases remained unmatched. The CDR3 is 14 residues long. CDR1 and CDR2 from the germline V gene are DFQATT and SNEGSKA (reference sequence). CDR3: CSARDSQGATEAFF. The CDR3 region has the DNA TGCAGTGCTAGAGACAGCCAGGGGGCCACTGAAGCTTTCTTT.

The chain carries TRBV4-3 and TRBJ2-7, with TRBD1 matching 8 bases. The germline V gene has CDR1 LGHNA and CDR2 YSLEER. The CDR3 runs 15 residues. Trimming took 0 bases from V and 3 from J; bases not matched to a gene: 4. The CDR3 DNA follows: TGCGCCAGCAGCCAAGAGGAAACAGGGGGCTACGAGCAGTACTTC. It encodes CASSQEETGGYEQYF.

The sample holds many counts of this clonotype. The rearrangement uses TRBV4-2 and TRBJ2-7, with D maybe TRBD2 (5 bases). The CDR3 contains 15 residues. V was trimmed by 0 bases and J by 4 bases, leaving 13 bases between them. Germline values: CDR1 LGHNA, CDR2 YNFKEQ. CDR3: CASSQDWLASYEQYF. CDR3 bases: TGTGCCAGCAGCCAAGACTGGCTAGCTAGTTACGAGCAGTACTTC.

This clonotype was seen a few times. The genes are TRBV7-9 and TRBJ1-1; tentatively, D is TRBD1 (5 bases). Germline CDR1 and CDR2: SEHNR and FQNEAQ (reference sequence). V gave up 4 bases and J gave up 0 bases, with 18 bases separating them. The CDR3 is 17 amino acids. CDR3 DNA sequence: TGTGCCAGCAGCTCTTTACGGGGGGACCTCGTGAACACTGAAGCTTTCTTT. It is translated as CASSSLRGDLVNTEAFF. The variable domain in full, with the rest retrieved from reference TRBV7-9 and TRBJ1-1, is DTGVSQNPRHKITKRGQNVTFRCDPISEHNRLYWYRQTLGQGPEFLTYFQNEAQLEKSRLLSDRFSAERPKGSFSTLEIQRTEQGDSAMYLCASSSLRGDLVNTEAFFGQGTRLTVV.

The chain joins TRBV4-1 to TRBJ1-1, with a tentative D call TRBD1 (5 bases). Germline V gives CDR1 MGHRA, CDR2 YSYEKL. V gave up 1 base and J gave up 1 base, with 13 bases separating them. The CDR3 runs to 16 residues. CDR3 sequence reads: CASSQGSVRGNTEAFF. CDR3 DNA sequence: TGCGCCAGCAGCCAAGGTAGCGTGAGGGGGAACACTGAAGCTTTCTTT.

To note about this clonotype: A much larger clone lies one base from this, so it may be a read error. This chain connects TRBV20-1 to TRBJ2-7; 7 nucleotides align to TRBD1. The CDR3 runs 14 residues. CDR1 and CDR2 from the germline V gene are DFQATT and SNEGSKA (reference sequence). J gave up 7 bases and V 6 bases, and 15 bases lay outside the gene matches. The chain's CDR3 is CSALQGSAYNEQYF. Here the CDR3 DNA reads TGCAGTGCGCTACAGGGGAGTGCCTACAATGAGCAGTACTTC.

The chain joins TRBV20-1 to TRBJ2-7; TRBD1 matches at 7 bases. From germline, CDR1 is DFQATT and CDR2 SNEGSKA (reference sequence). V dropped 2 bases and J dropped 2; count of bases not matched to a gene: 6. This CDR3 spans 14 amino acids. The DNA for the CDR3 is TGCAGTGCTAGATTCGGACAGGTAACCTACGAGCAGTACTTC. As protein: CSARFGQVTYEQYF.

Ten or more counts support this clonotype. V is TRBV7-2 and J is TRBJ1-2; D gene ambiguous. Germline-derived CDR1 and CDR2 are SGHTA and FQGNSA. V lost 5 bases and J lost 2, with 9 bases in between. The CDR3 covers 13 residues. The CDR3 spells CASSGYINYGYTF. CDR3 coding DNA: TGTGCCAGCAGCGGGTACATAAACTATGGCTACACCTTC.

The rearrangement links TRBV7-2 to TRBJ2-6; 10 nucleotides align to TRBD1. Unmatched junction bases numbered 6, after V lost 2 bases and J lost 2 bases. CDR3 length equals 18 residues. Germline V gene data show CDR1 as SGHTA and CDR2 as FQGNSA. CDR3 bases: TGTGCCAGCAGCTTAAGCGGGACAGGGGCCCCTGGGGCCAACGTCCTGACTTTC. Translation: CASSLSGTGAPGANVLTF. Drawing the rest from reference TRBV7-2 and TRBJ2-6, the complete variable domain is GAGVSQSPSNKVTEKGKDVELRCDPISGHTALYWYRQSLGQGLEFLIYFQGNSAPDKSGLPSDRFSAERTGGSVSTLTIQRTQQEDSAVYLCASSLSGTGAPGANVLTFGAGSRLTVL.

This clonotype was detected many times. The rearrangement joins TRBV5-1 to TRBJ1-1, with 7 bases aligning to TRBD1. Trimming removed 4 bases from V and 8 bases from J; junction bases left unmatched: 11. The CDR3 covers 14 residues. Germline assignment: CDR1 SGHRS and CDR2 YFSETQ. The chain's CDR3 is CASSLQGGQTEAFF. CDR3 DNA sequence: TGCGCCAGCAGCCTCCAAGGGGGACAGACCGAAGCTTTCTTT.

The V and J genes are TRBV7-8 and TRBJ2-1; D gene unclear. In germline, CDR1 is SGHVS, CDR2 FQNEAQ. V was cut by 0 bases and J by 7 bases, with 7 bases left in between. CDR3 length equals 13 residues. The CDR3 region is CASSLAHGNEQFF. The CDR3, as DNA: TGTGCCAGCAGCTTAGCGCATGGTAATGAGCAGTTCTTC.

In regard to this clonotype: A read error is possible here, since a much larger clone lies one base away. In DNA form, the CDR3 reads TGCAGTACTAGAGACCCGGAGAACCGACTAGGGGGCTACGAGCAGTACTTC. This codes for CSTRDPENRLGGYEQYF. The chain employs TRBV20-1 and TRBJ2-7; possibly TRBD1 or TRBD2 for D (6 bases each). The CDR3 is 17 residues long. Germline loops: CDR1 DFQATT, CDR2 SNEGSKA (reference sequence).

The chain uses TRBV28 and TRBJ1-5; 12 bases are shared with TRBD1. V trimming: 7 bases; J trimming: 4 bases; junction bases outside the gene matches: 11. CDR3 length: 17 residues. From germline, CDR1 is MDHEN and CDR2 SYDVKM. The CDR3 is CASTNRDRGRRNQPQHF. The DNA of the CDR3 is TGTGCCAGCACCAATCGGGACAGGGGGCGCCGTAATCAGCCCCAGCATTTT.

This rearrangement joins TRBV11-2 to TRBJ2-1; TRBD2 might be the D (5 bases). The germline V gene encodes CDR1 SGHAT and CDR2 FQNNGV. V was clipped by 4 bases and J by 2 bases, with 12 bases between them. The CDR3 is 15 amino acids. As DNA, the CDR3 is TGTGCCAGCAGCTCTGCACTAGTTCCCTACAATGAGCAGTTCTTC. Translating gives CASSSALVPYNEQFF.

This clonotype came up a few times. A much larger clone lies one base from this, so it may be a read error. CDR3 coding DNA: TGTGCCAGCAGCCCCATGAAGACAGGGGGAAATGGAAAACTGTTTTTT. Its protein product is CASSPMKTGGNGKLFF. This sequence joins TRBV28 and TRBJ1-4, with TRBD1 identical over 9 bases. Germline V lookup: CDR1 MDHEN, CDR2 SYDVKM. The CDR3 runs to 16 residues.

CDR3: CASSRGQGHYGYTF. Here the CDR3 DNA reads TGCGCCAGCAGCCGCGGACAGGGGCACTATGGCTACACCTTC. The chain couples TRBV5-1 to TRBJ1-2; 9 bases are a match to TRBD1. CDR3 size: 14 residues. Trimming at V came to 4 bases and at J to 3 bases, leaving 4 bases not matched to a gene. Germline assignment: CDR1 SGHRS and CDR2 YFSETQ.

This clonotype was seen at least ten times. The rearrangement joins TRBV4-1 to TRBJ2-7; D possibly corresponds to TRBD1 (5 bases). This CDR3 is 16 amino acids long. The V gene lost 0 bases and the J gene lost 2 bases, with 14 bases spanning the gap. Germline V CDR1 and CDR2: MGHRA, YSYEKL. This chain's CDR3 is CASSQDGFDRAYEQYF. The CDR3 nucleotides read TGCGCCAGCAGCCAAGATGGTTTTGACAGAGCCTACGAGCAGTACTTC.

The gene calls are TRBV11-2 and TRBJ2-7; D is tentatively TRBD1 or TRBD2 (5 bases each). Deletions cut 1 base from V and 3 bases from J, with 16 bases between. The CDR3 length is 16 residues. Looked up from germline, CDR1 is SGHAT and CDR2 is FQNNGV. Written as DNA, the CDR3 is TGTGCCAGCAGCTTAGTAAAGGGGAGAGGGGTCTACGAGCAGTACTTC. It specifies CASSLVKGRGVYEQYF.

This clonotype is a singleton in its sample. A much larger clone differs by one base, so this may be a read error. V gene TRBV4-1 combines with J gene TRBJ2-1, with 11 bases matching TRBD2. Per the germline V gene, CDR1 is MGHRA and CDR2 is YSYEKL. This CDR3 has 17 residues. V lost 4 bases and J lost 6; bases outside the gene matches: 11. DNA for the CDR3: TGCGCCAGCAGCCGCACTTCAACTAGCGGGGGCATCAATGAGCAGTTCTTC. The encoded protein is CASSRTSTSGGINEQFF.

This clonotype has ten or more counts. This sequence joins TRBV4-2 and TRBJ1-2, with no clear D. Germline CDR1 reads LGHNA; CDR2 reads YNFKEQ. This CDR3 region has 16 residues. V was shortened by 0 bases and J by 0 bases, with 11 bases between the two germline ends. CDR3 region: CASSQEKMLTNYGYTF. The CDR3 DNA is TGTGCCAGCAGCCAAGAAAAAATGCTAACTAACTATGGCTACACCTTC.

This clonotype was seen more than once but under ten times. The genes are TRBV20-1 and TRBJ2-1, with 14 positions matching TRBD2. The CDR3 sequence is 19 residues long. Per the germline V gene, CDR1 is DFQATT and CDR2 is SNEGSKA (reference sequence). The J segment lost 0 bases and the V segment lost 3 bases, leaving 10 bases of the junction unmatched. Written as DNA, the CDR3 is TGCAGTGCTAGCCCGGGACTAGCGGGGGTGCCCAGCTCCTACAATGAGCAGTTCTTC. This encodes CSASPGLAGVPSSYNEQFF.

This clonotype has ten or more counts. The rearrangement joins TRBV7-6 to TRBJ2-7, with 9 bases aligning to TRBD2. The CDR3 loop spans 15 amino acids. J was trimmed by 3 bases and V by 1 base; bases with no gene match: 4. CDR1 and CDR2 (germline): SGHVS, FNYEAQ. The DNA for the CDR3 is TGTGCCAGCAGCTTAGAAGTAGCGGGGGACTACGAGCAGTACTTC. Translation: CASSLEVAGDYEQYF.

The chain recombines TRBV27 with TRBJ2-7; a possible D gene is TRBD1 (5 bases). The CDR3 consists of 14 residues. Germline V lookup: CDR1 MNHEY, CDR2 SMNVEV (reference sequence). The V end was cut by 1 base, the J end by 6 bases, with 13 bases between. CDR3 in DNA: TGTGCCAGCAGTTTATACCCGGACAACGGCGAGCAGTACTTC. It encodes CASSLYPDNGEQYF.

In this sample, this clonotype turned up once. A read error may produce the germline difference seen at one junction end. The V call is TRBV20-1, the J call TRBJ1-2; TRBD1 matches at 7 bases. Germline assignment: CDR1 DFQATT and CDR2 SNEGSKA (reference sequence). The CDR3 is made up of 12 amino acids. The CDR3 sequence: CSTRGRSYGYTF. The CDR3 DNA reads as TGCAGTACTAGGGGGCGAAGCTATGGCTACACCTTC.